What follows are 22 T cell receptor beta chains derived from one specimen sequenced in a study of shared clonotypes between healthy human individuals. Libraries were prepared by immunoSEQ multiplex PCR; TCRdb keeps only in-frame clonotypes and omits some of them. The table lists 2 million to 2.5 million clones, 90% to 97% of them singletons. Sample: naive CD4+ T cells sorted from blood. The sample's subset: CD45RA+ positively selected. These receptors were obtained from a man in his late teens or twenties in good health.

This rearrangement joins TRBV25-1 to TRBJ1-4; 7 bases match TRBD1. This CDR3 comprises 15 residues. Germline V gene data show CDR1 as MGHDK and CDR2 as SYGVNS. J gave up 7 bases and V 5 bases, and 10 bases lay outside the gene matches. CDR3 nucleotide sequence: TGTGCCAGCAGTTCCCGGGACAGTAGGGGTGAAAAACTGTTTTTT. Residues: CASSSRDSRGEKLFF. Complete variable domain (other parts from reference TRBV25-1 and TRBJ1-4): EADIYQTPRYLVIGTGKKITLECSQTMGHDKMYWYQQDPGMELHLIHYSYGVNSTEKGDLSSESTVSRIRTEHFPLTLESARPSHTSQYLCASSSRDSRGEKLFFGSGTQLSVL.

DNA of the CDR3: TGTGCCAGCAGTTTAGCCCAGGGGAATTCACCCCTCCACTTT. Protein product: CASSLAQGNSPLHF. The V call is TRBV28, the J call TRBJ1-6, with TRBD1 as a possible D gene (6 bases). CDR1 and CDR2 (germline): MDHEN, SYDVKM. This CDR3 region has 14 residues. V gave up 2 bases and J gave up 7 bases, with 9 bases separating them.

The CDR3 reads CATRAPSGNTIYF. In DNA, the CDR3 is TGTGCCACCCGGGCGCCCTCTGGAAACACCATATATTTT. V is TRBV15 and J is TRBJ1-3; no definite D call. Trimming removed 8 bases at V and 0 bases at J, with 8 bases between. Germline V gives CDR1 LNHNV, CDR2 YYDKDF (reference sequence). The CDR3 length is 13 residues.

The chain links TRBV11-3 to TRBJ1-4; D ambiguous. CDR1 is SGHNT, CDR2 YENEEA, per germline. Trimming shortened V by 2 bases and J by 4 bases, and 5 bases separated the two germline ends. The CDR3 has 13 residues. For the CDR3, the DNA is TGTGCCAGCAGCTTAAACAGTAATGAAAAACTGTTTTTT. Translated, it gives CASSLNSNEKLFF.

The chain carries TRBV28 and TRBJ1-4, with TRBD1 identical over 9 bases. J was trimmed by 8 bases and V by 6 bases; bases with no gene match: 10. In germline, CDR1 is MDHEN, CDR2 SYDVKM. The CDR3 spans 15 residues. CDR3 nucleotide sequence: TGTGCCAGCAGACGGGGCCGGGACAGGGAAGAAAAACTGTTTTTT. This sequence encodes CASRRGRDREEKLFF.

CDR3 sequence reads: CASSYYRDSNQPQHF. CDR3 in DNA: TGTGCCAGCAGCTACTACAGGGATAGCAATCAGCCCCAGCATTTT. V gene TRBV7-2 combines with J gene TRBJ1-5, with D possibly matching TRBD1 (6 bases). V shed 4 bases and J shed 0 bases, with 10 bases lying between them. CDR1 and CDR2 (germline): SGHTA, FQGNSA. The CDR3 is made up of 15 amino acids.

The chain uses TRBV5-4 and TRBJ1-1; 7 bases line up with TRBD1. With 6 bases clipped from V and 1 base from J, the junction kept 3 bases outside the gene matches. The CDR3 length is 13 residues. Germline V gene sequence: CDR1 SGHNT, CDR2 YYREEE (reference sequence). In nucleotides, the CDR3 is TGTGCCAGCAATTGGGACAGGAACACTGAAGCTTTCTTT. This gives the protein CASNWDRNTEAFF.

To note about this clone: This same CDR3 is encoded by further DNA sequences in the sample. The rearrangement uses TRBV27 and TRBJ1-5; D ambiguous. CDR1 is MNHEY and CDR2 is SMNVEV in the germline V gene (reference sequence). The CDR3 runs 13 residues. V was cut by 5 bases and J by 2 bases, with 7 bases left in between. The CDR3 DNA reads as TGTGCCAGCAGTCTGGAACGCAATCAGCCCCAGCATTTT. Translated, it gives CASSLERNQPQHF.

Here the CDR3 DNA reads TGTGCCAGCAGTAACCAGCCGGCTCTTAGCACAGATACGCAGTATTTT. As protein: CASSNQPALSTDTQYF. The chain carries TRBV5-5 and TRBJ2-3; D is ambiguous. This CDR3 contains 16 residues. Germline lookup yields CDR1 SGHKS and CDR2 YYEKEE (reference sequence). Trimming shortened V by 5 bases and J by 0 bases, and 16 bases separated the two germline ends.

Regarding this clone: Other DNA sequences of this sample code for an identical CDR3. V and J are TRBV30 and TRBJ2-2; tentatively, D is TRBD1 or TRBD2 (5 bases each). The germline V gene encodes CDR1 GTSNPN and CDR2 SVGIG (reference sequence). This CDR3 comprises 14 residues. V was pared by 2 bases and J by 1 base, with 8 bases between. The CDR3, as DNA: TGTGCCTGGAGTAGGGGAGTGAACACCGGGGAGCTGTTTTTT. It encodes CAWSRGVNTGELFF.

The rearrangement joins TRBV28 to TRBJ2-7; D is uncertain. Germline CDR1 and CDR2: MDHEN and SYDVKM. V shed 10 bases and J shed 5 bases, with 15 bases lying between them. The CDR3 extends over 12 amino acids. The CDR3 protein is CATAPGRNEQYF. In DNA, the CDR3 is TGTGCCACCGCCCCGGGCAGAAACGAGCAGTACTTC.

The rearrangement joins TRBV19 to TRBJ1-5; TRBD1 aligns across 8 bases. Per germline, CDR1 LNHDA and CDR2 SQIVND (reference sequence). Trimming at V came to 4 bases and at J to 7 bases, leaving 6 bases not matched to a gene. This CDR3 contains 14 residues. The CDR3 sequence: CASSTAGGSQPQHF. The CDR3 DNA is TGTGCCAGTAGTACGGCAGGGGGCAGCCAGCCCCAGCATTTT. Drawing the rest from reference TRBV19 and TRBJ1-5, the complete variable domain is DGGITQSPKYLFRKEGQNVTLSCEQNLNHDAMYWYRQDPGQGLRLIYYSQIVNDFQKGDIAEGYSVSREKKESFPLTVTSAQKNPTAFYLCASSTAGGSQPQHFGDGTRLSIL.

This chain uses TRBV5-4 with TRBJ2-7; weak D call: TRBD2 (5 bases). Per the germline V gene, CDR1 is SGHNT and CDR2 is YYREEE (reference sequence). The CDR3 consists of 14 residues. The ends were cut back, 2 bases at V and 4 bases at J, with 13 bases in the middle. The CDR3 region is CASSFTGFPYEQYF. The CDR3 coding sequence is TGTGCCAGCAGCTTCACGGGGTTCCCTTACGAGCAGTACTTC. Combining the CDR3 with reference TRBV5-4 and TRBJ2-7 gives the whole variable domain ETGVTQSPTHLIKTRGQQVTLRCSSQSGHNTVSWYQQALGQGPQFIFQYYREEENGRGNFPPRFSGLQFPNYSSELNVNALELDDSALYLCASSFTGFPYEQYFGPGTRLTVT.

As to this clone: The same CDR3 arises from other DNA sequences in this sample as well. The V call is TRBV7-9, the J call TRBJ1-1; D not resolved. The CDR3 consists of 13 residues. The germline CDR1 and CDR2 sequences are SEHNR and FQNEAQ (reference sequence). The V and J ends lost 3 bases and 1 base respectively, with 6 bases between them. The CDR3 is CASSFGPNTEAFF. Written as DNA, the CDR3 is TGTGCCAGCAGCTTTGGACCGAACACTGAAGCTTTCTTT.

V gene TRBV6-1 combines with J gene TRBJ1-4; D might be TRBD1 (6 bases). Per the germline V gene, CDR1 is MNHNS and CDR2 is SASEGT. There are 17 residues in the CDR3. V was trimmed by 1 base and J by 7 bases, leaving 19 bases between them. This CDR3 is CASSEGVLGASGEKLFF. CDR3 nucleotides: TGTGCCAGCAGTGAAGGGGTTCTGGGGGCGAGTGGTGAAAAACTGTTTTTT.

The chain couples TRBV7-3 to TRBJ2-2; D might be TRBD1 (5 bases). The germline CDR1 and CDR2 sequences are SGHTA and FQGTGA. Trimming took off 5 bases at V and 1 base at J, with 11 bases between the two ends. The CDR3 spans 15 residues. The CDR3 here is CASSPDRWNTGELFF. DNA of the CDR3: TGTGCCAGCAGCCCTGACAGATGGAACACCGGGGAGCTGTTTTTT.

The rearrangement links TRBV6-1 to TRBJ2-7; D call uncertain. The CDR3 loop spans 15 amino acids. Trimming cost V 4 bases and J 1 base, with 14 bases left between them. Germline V gene lookup returns CDR1 MNHNS and CDR2 SASEGT. This chain's CDR3 is CASSVGFSDSYEQYF. The DNA of the CDR3 is TGTGCCAGCAGTGTAGGTTTTTCGGATTCCTACGAGCAGTACTTC.

V usage is TRBV7-9 and J usage is TRBJ1-3; D is ambiguous. In germline, CDR1 is SEHNR, CDR2 FQNEAQ (reference sequence). V shed 1 base and J shed 0 bases, with 10 bases lying between them. CDR3 size: 16 residues. Here the CDR3 DNA reads TGTGCCAGCAGCTTAGTAAGGGTAGGCTCTGGAAACACCATATATTTT. Amino acids: CASSLVRVGSGNTIYF.

This clone was observed once. Different DNA sequences within this sample yield the same CDR3. The rearrangement links TRBV28 to TRBJ1-2; D is undetermined. V gave up 2 bases and J gave up 4 bases, with 8 bases separating them. The CDR3 has 13 amino acids. Germline V gene lookup returns CDR1 MDHEN and CDR2 SYDVKM. Here the CDR3 reads CASSLPGRYGYTF. DNA of the CDR3: TGTGCCAGCAGTTTACCGGGCCGCTATGGCTACACCTTC.

The chain joins TRBV30 to TRBJ2-1; 11 nucleotides line up with TRBD2. The CDR3 totals 15 residues. J lost 4 bases, V lost 4 bases, and 6 bases had no gene match. CDR1 and CDR2 from the germline V gene are GTSNPN and SVGIG (reference sequence). The CDR3 DNA follows: TGTGCCTGGAACCCCGGGACTAGCGGTTACAATGAGCAGTTCTTC. It specifies CAWNPGTSGYNEQFF.

In the case of this clone: The sample contains more than one DNA sequence encoding this CDR3. The V gene is TRBV19, the J gene TRBJ2-3; D might be TRBD1 (5 bases). V was cut by 1 base and J by 4 bases, with 6 bases left in between. Germline V gene data show CDR1 as LNHDA and CDR2 as SQIVND (reference sequence). The CDR3 runs 13 residues. The CDR3 region has the DNA TGTGCCAGTAGTATAGGGGGCGCAGATACGCAGTATTTT. Amino acid sequence: CASSIGGADTQYF.

This clone was detected once. This rearrangement joins TRBV27 to TRBJ2-3; 8 bases are shared with TRBD1. Germline loops: CDR1 MNHEY, CDR2 SMNVEV (reference sequence). The CDR3 contains 16 residues. Losses at the gene ends were 2 bases for V and 3 bases for J; bases not matched to a gene: 7. CDR3 loop: CASSLRGTGLTDTQYF. The DNA for the CDR3 is TGTGCCAGCAGTTTAAGGGGGACAGGTCTTACAGATACGCAGTATTTT.